Below, 12 T cell receptor beta chains from the same sample are listed, as sequenced in a study of T cells expressing NK-cell markers. After re-calling the 5' RACE reads, TCRdb lists one entry per CDR3 protein, DNA absent. The table lists just under 7,500 distinct CDR3 sequences. The sequencing input was blood T cells: a sorted CD56 or NKG2C T cell subset, CD4+ or CD8+ T cells, or bulk PBMC T cells (not recorded which). The receptors here all came from a man aged 18-70 years in good health.

The rearrangement joins TRBV4-2 to TRBJ2-7. Germline assignment: CDR1 LGHNA and CDR2 YNFKEQ. The CDR3 has 16 residues. The CDR3 here is CASSQDHGTPSYEQYF.

This clonotype ranks as hyperexpanded in terms of frequency. The CDR3 here is CASSYGRIPNQPQHF. The genes are TRBV12-3 or TRBV12-4 and TRBJ1-5. The CDR3 runs to 15 residues.

The chain carries TRBV6-2 or TRBV6-3 and TRBJ2-3. The CDR3 has 14 amino acids. The V gene's germline CDR1 is MNHEY and CDR2 SVGEGT. The CDR3 sequence is CASSYSSETDTQYF.

This chain joins TRBV12-3 or TRBV12-4 and TRBJ1-2. The length of the CDR3 is 13 residues. CDR3 amino acids: CASSLHGPYGYTF.

The chain carries TRBV6-1 and TRBJ1-2; the D gene TCRdb calls, TRBD1, cannot be checked with no DNA. There are 14 residues in the CDR3. Germline loops: CDR1 MNHNS, CDR2 SASEGT. The chain's CDR3 is CASSHKNRDRGYTF.

The chain couples TRBV4-2 to TRBJ1-4; TCRdb indicates TRBD1, and absent DNA this call remains unverified. The CDR3 runs 16 residues. Germline assignment: CDR1 LGHNA and CDR2 YNFKEQ. The CDR3 sequence: CASSQDTGQGGEKLFF.

The chain is built from TRBV7-9 and TRBJ1-4; the TCRdb D gene call, TRBD1, has no DNA to confirm it. Germline V gene lookup returns CDR1 SEHNR and CDR2 FQNEAQ (reference sequence). The CDR3 consists of 14 residues. The CDR3 sequence: CASSFDIGAEKLFF.

This chain's CDR3 is CASSQDGLAADTQYF. V usage is TRBV4-2 and J usage is TRBJ2-3. The CDR3 extends over 15 amino acids. Germline CDR1 reads LGHNA; CDR2 reads YNFKEQ.

V gene TRBV15 combines with J gene TRBJ2-3; the D gene TCRdb calls, TRBD1, cannot be checked with no DNA. CDR1 and CDR2 (germline): LNHNV, YYDKDF (reference sequence). The CDR3 extends over 15 amino acids. The CDR3: CATSRGQGDTDTQYF.

CDR3 sequence: CSARAPERGDYEQYF. The rearrangement links TRBV20-1 to TRBJ2-7; TCRdb's D call, TRBD1, is unchecked because there is no DNA. CDR1 is DFQATT and CDR2 is SNEGSKA in the germline V gene (reference sequence). The CDR3 sequence is 15 residues long.

This chain links TRBV6-4 with TRBJ2-3; TCRdb lists TRBD2, though no DNA is available to test this call. In germline, CDR1 is MRHNA, CDR2 SNTAGT. This CDR3 contains 14 residues. This CDR3 reads CASSGGGHTDTQYF.

The chain uses TRBV6-4 and TRBJ2-1; TCRdb designates TRBD1, a call that cannot be tested without DNA. This CDR3 spans 13 amino acids. Looked up from germline, CDR1 is MRHNA and CDR2 is SNTAGT. This chain's CDR3 is CASSDSDSNEQFF.